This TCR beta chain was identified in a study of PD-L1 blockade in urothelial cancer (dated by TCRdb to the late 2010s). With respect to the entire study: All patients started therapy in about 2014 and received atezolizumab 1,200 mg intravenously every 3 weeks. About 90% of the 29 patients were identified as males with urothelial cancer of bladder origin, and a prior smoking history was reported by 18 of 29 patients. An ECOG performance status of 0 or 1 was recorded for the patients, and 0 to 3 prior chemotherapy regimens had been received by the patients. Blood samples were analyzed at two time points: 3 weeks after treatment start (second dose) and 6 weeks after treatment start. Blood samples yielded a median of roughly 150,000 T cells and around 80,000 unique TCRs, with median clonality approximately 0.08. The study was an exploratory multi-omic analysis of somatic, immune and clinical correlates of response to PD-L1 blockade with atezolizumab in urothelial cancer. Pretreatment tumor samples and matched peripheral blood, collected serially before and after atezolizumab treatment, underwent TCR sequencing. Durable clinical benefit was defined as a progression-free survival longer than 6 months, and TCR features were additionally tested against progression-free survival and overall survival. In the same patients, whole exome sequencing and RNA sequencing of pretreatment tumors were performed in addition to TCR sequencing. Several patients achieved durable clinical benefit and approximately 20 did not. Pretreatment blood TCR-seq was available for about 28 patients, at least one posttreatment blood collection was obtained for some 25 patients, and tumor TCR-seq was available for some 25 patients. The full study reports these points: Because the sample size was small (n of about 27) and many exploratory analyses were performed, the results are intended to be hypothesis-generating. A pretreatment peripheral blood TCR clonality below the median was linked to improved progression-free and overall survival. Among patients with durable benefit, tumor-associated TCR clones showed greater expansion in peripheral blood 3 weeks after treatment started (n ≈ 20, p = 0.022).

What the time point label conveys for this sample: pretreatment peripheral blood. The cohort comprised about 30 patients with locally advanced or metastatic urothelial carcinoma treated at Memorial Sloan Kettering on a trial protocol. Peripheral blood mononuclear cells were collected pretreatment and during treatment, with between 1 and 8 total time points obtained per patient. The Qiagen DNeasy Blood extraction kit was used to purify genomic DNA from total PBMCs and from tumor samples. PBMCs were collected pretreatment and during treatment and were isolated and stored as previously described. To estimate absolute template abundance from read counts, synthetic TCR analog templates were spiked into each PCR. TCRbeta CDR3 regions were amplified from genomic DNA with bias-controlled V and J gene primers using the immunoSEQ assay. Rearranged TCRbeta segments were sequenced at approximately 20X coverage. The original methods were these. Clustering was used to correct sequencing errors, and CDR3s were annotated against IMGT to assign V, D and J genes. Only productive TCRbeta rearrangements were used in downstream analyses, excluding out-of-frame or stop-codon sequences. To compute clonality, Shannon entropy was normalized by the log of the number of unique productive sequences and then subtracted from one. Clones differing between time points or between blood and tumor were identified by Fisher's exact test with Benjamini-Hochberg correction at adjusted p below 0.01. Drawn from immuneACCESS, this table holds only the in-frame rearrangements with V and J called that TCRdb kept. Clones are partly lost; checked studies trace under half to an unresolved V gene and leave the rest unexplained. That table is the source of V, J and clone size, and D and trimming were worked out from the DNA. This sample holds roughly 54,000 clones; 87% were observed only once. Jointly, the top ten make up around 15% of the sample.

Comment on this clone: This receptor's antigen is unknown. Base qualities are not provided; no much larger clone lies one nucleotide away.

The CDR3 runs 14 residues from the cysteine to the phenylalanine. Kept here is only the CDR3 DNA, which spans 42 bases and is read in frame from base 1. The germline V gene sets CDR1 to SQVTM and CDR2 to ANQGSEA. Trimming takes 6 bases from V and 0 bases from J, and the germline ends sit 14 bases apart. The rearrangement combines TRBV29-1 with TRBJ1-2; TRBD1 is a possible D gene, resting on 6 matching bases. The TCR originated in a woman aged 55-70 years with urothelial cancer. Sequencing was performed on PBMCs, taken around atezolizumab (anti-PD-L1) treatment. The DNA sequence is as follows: TGCAGCGTCCCGCTGGACAGTTCTAACTATGGCTACACCTTC. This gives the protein CSVPLDSSNYGYTF.